Described below is a single TCR beta chain sequence and its context. What it recognizes is unknown. This entry belongs to a study of T cells in Graves' hyperthyroidism and ophthalmopathy. Overall study findings and caveats: Peripheral blood also featured most of the thyroid clonotypes expanded above 0.001.

There were TCR beta CDR3 regions amplified from RNA transcripts. A first-round RT-PCR of the TCR CDR3 used the HTBI primer set. TCRdb processed the multiplex PCR reads anew with MiXCR; each CDR3 protein has one entry. The table lists hundreds of thousands of distinct CDR3 sequences, roughly 22% of them singletons. V shed 3 bases, J shed 6 bases, and the junction held 4 bases outside the gene matches. Germline V gene data show CDR1 as DFQATT and CDR2 as SNEGSKA (reference sequence). This CDR3 is 13 amino acids long. Sample: blood. The clonotype originates from a man aged 30-40 years with Graves' ophthalmopathy. The rearrangement joins TRBV20-1 to TRBJ2-4; TRBD2 matches at 8 bases. CDR3 DNA: TGCAGTGCTAGTTTAGCGGGACGAAACATTCAGTACTTC. Translating gives CSASLAGRNIQYF.